The rows below give T cell receptor beta chains drawn from one sample of a study of blood T cell repertoires in COVID-19. Clones were read by immunoSEQ multiplex PCR, and TCRdb kept only the in-frame ones, dropping some. The sample gives 200,000 to 250,000 clones, nearly 90% of which show up once; 3% is in the top ten. The sample consisted of peripheral blood. Source of these receptors: a man aged 18 to 30 with active or convalescent COVID-19. The CDR3 runs from the conserved cysteine through the conserved F or W. Each record gives: D gene, clone size, V gene, J gene, CDR3 protein, CDR3 DNA. The D gene is left open where the match is weak. The size of a clone is reported for some rows only, either as once, few or many, or as a class for expanded clones.

D gene: .
clone size: .
V gene: TRBV21-1
J gene: TRBJ1-5
CDR3 protein: CASSFGTGLGQPQHF
CDR3 DNA: TGTGCCAGCAGCTTCGGGACAGGGTTAGGTCAGCCCCAGCATTTT

D gene: .
clone size: .
V gene: TRBV7-2
J gene: TRBJ2-7
CDR3 protein: CASSLVDRTAVQYF
CDR3 DNA: TGTGCCAGCAGCTTAGTCGACAGGACAGCGGTGCAGTACTTC

D gene: TRBD1
clone size: once
V gene: TRBV6-2/TRBV6-3
J gene: TRBJ2-2
CDR3 protein: CASSDRERNTGELFF
CDR3 DNA: TGTGCCAGCAGTGACAGGGAGCGCAACACCGGGGAGCTGTTTTTT

D gene: .
clone size: .
V gene: TRBV7-3
J gene: TRBJ1-2
CDR3 protein: CASSGTGFYGYTF
CDR3 DNA: TGTGCCAGCAGCGGCACAGGGTTCTATGGCTACACCTTC

D gene: .
clone size: .
V gene: TRBV25-1
J gene: TRBJ2-2
CDR3 protein: CASSAVSTGELFF
CDR3 DNA: TGTGCCAGCAGTGCCGTCAGCACCGGGGAGCTGTTTTTT

D gene: .
clone size: .
V gene: TRBV13
J gene: TRBJ1-1
CDR3 protein: CASSSPETENTEAFF
CDR3 DNA: TGTGCCAGCAGCTCCCCGGAAACAGAAAACACTGAAGCTTTCTTT

D gene: TRBD2
clone size: .
V gene: TRBV5-1
J gene: TRBJ2-1
CDR3 protein: CASSRRLAGADNEQFF
CDR3 DNA: TGCGCCAGCAGCCGCCGACTAGCGGGAGCCGACAATGAGCAGTTCTTC

D gene: .
clone size: .
V gene: TRBV5-6
J gene: TRBJ2-7
CDR3 protein: CASSLIEGRDIAYEQYF
CDR3 DNA: TGTGCCAGCAGCTTGATCGAGGGCCGGGACATAGCCTACGAGCAGTACTTC

D gene: TRBD2
clone size: .
V gene: TRBV7-3
J gene: TRBJ2-3
CDR3 protein: CASSPPCRTSGRWVGTDTQYF
CDR3 DNA: TGTGCCAGCAGCCCACCGTGTCGGACTAGCGGGAGGTGGGTTGGCACAGATACGCAGTATTTT

D gene: .
clone size: .
V gene: TRBV23-1
J gene: TRBJ2-7
CDR3 protein: CASSPPTGGREQYF
CDR3 DNA: TGCGCCAGCAGTCCGCCGACAGGAGGTCGCGAGCAGTACTTC

D gene: TRBD1
clone size: .
V gene: TRBV7-2
J gene: TRBJ1-1
CDR3 protein: CASSRDRVSTEAFF
CDR3 DNA: TGTGCCAGCAGCCGGGACAGGGTGAGCACTGAAGCTTTCTTT

D gene: TRBD1
clone size: .
V gene: TRBV7-2
J gene: TRBJ1-3
CDR3 protein: CASSFRTGAGNTIYF
CDR3 DNA: TGTGCCAGCAGCTTTCGGACAGGGGCTGGAAACACCATATATTTT

D gene: .
clone size: .
V gene: TRBV4-3
J gene: TRBJ2-1
CDR3 protein: CASSQDGVSYNEQFF
CDR3 DNA: TGCGCCAGCAGCCAAGACGGGGTATCCTACAATGAGCAGTTCTTC

D gene: .
clone size: .
V gene: TRBV15
J gene: TRBJ1-5
CDR3 protein: CATSRKTGSNQPQHF
CDR3 DNA: TGTGCCACCAGCAGGAAAACAGGTAGCAATCAGCCCCAGCATTTT

D gene: .
clone size: .
V gene: TRBV28
J gene: TRBJ1-1
CDR3 protein: CASSLEGIMNTEAFF
CDR3 DNA: TGTGCCAGCAGTTTGGAGGGAATCATGAACACTGAAGCTTTCTTT

D gene: TRBD1
clone size: .
V gene: TRBV29-1
J gene: TRBJ2-7
CDR3 protein: CSVEKPGQGAASYEQYF
CDR3 DNA: TGCAGCGTAGAAAAACCCGGACAGGGGGCGGCCTCCTACGAGCAGTACTTC

D gene: .
clone size: .
V gene: TRBV7-2
J gene: TRBJ1-1
CDR3 protein: CASSVQGMNTEAFF
CDR3 DNA: TGTGCCAGCAGCGTACAGGGAATGAACACTGAAGCTTTCTTT

D gene: .
clone size: .
V gene: TRBV7-2
J gene: TRBJ1-2
CDR3 protein: CASSLEGRRSYTF
CDR3 DNA: TGTGCCAGCAGCTTAGAAGGCAGGAGGAGCTACACCTTC

D gene: TRBD2
clone size: .
V gene: TRBV12-3/TRBV12-4
J gene: TRBJ2-1
CDR3 protein: CASSFTGTSKVF
CDR3 DNA: TGTGCCAGCAGTTTTACCGGGACTAGTAAGGTCTTC

D gene: .
clone size: .
V gene: TRBV7-2
J gene: TRBJ2-7
CDR3 protein: CASSRDSQTYEQYF
CDR3 DNA: TGTGCCAGCAGCCGCGACAGCCAAACCTACGAGCAGTACTTC

D gene: .
clone size: .
V gene: TRBV18
J gene: TRBJ1-5
CDR3 protein: CASSLTSGRDTHSNQPQHF
CDR3 DNA: TGTGCCAGCTCACTCACGTCGGGCAGGGATACGCATAGCAATCAGCCCCAGCATTTT

D gene: TRBD1
clone size: .
V gene: TRBV7-9
J gene: TRBJ2-6
CDR3 protein: CASSLGQGYSGANVLTF
CDR3 DNA: TGTGCCAGCAGCTTAGGACAGGGGTACTCTGGGGCCAACGTCCTGACTTTC

D gene: .
clone size: .
V gene: TRBV12-3/TRBV12-4
J gene: TRBJ2-7
CDR3 protein: CASSPRGTYEQYF
CDR3 DNA: TGTGCCAGCAGTCCCCGGGGTACCTACGAGCAGTACTTC

D gene: .
clone size: once
V gene: TRBV27
J gene: TRBJ1-2
CDR3 protein: CASSPNPRGPHTF
CDR3 DNA: TGTGCCAGCAGTCCTAACCCCAGGGGTCCCCACACCTTC

D gene: TRBD2
clone size: once
V gene: TRBV5-4
J gene: TRBJ2-1
CDR3 protein: CASSAGLADNEQFF
CDR3 DNA: TGTGCCAGCAGCGCGGGACTAGCGGACAATGAGCAGTTCTTC

D gene: .
clone size: .
V gene: TRBV27
J gene: TRBJ1-1
CDR3 protein: CASSPRRVGTEAFF
CDR3 DNA: TGTGCCAGCAGTCCCCGCCGAGTTGGTACTGAAGCTTTCTTT

D gene: TRBD2
clone size: few
V gene: TRBV7-2
J gene: TRBJ2-7
CDR3 protein: CASSLAGEYEQYF
CDR3 DNA: TGTGCCAGCAGCTTGGCGGGAGAATACGAGCAGTACTTC

D gene: TRBD2
clone size: .
V gene: TRBV27
J gene: TRBJ2-3
CDR3 protein: CASSLLAGATDTQYF
CDR3 DNA: TGTGCCAGCAGTTTATTAGCGGGGGCTACAGATACGCAGTATTTT

D gene: TRBD1
clone size: .
V gene: TRBV19
J gene: TRBJ1-2
CDR3 protein: CASSIARRQGDGYTF
CDR3 DNA: TGTGCCAGTAGTATCGCCCGCCGGCAGGGGGATGGCTACACCTTC

D gene: .
clone size: .
V gene: TRBV28
J gene: TRBJ1-1
CDR3 protein: CASSLTGLNTEAFF
CDR3 DNA: TGTGCCAGCAGTTTGACAGGTCTGAACACTGAAGCTTTCTTT

D gene: .
clone size: .
V gene: TRBV10-3
J gene: TRBJ2-1
CDR3 protein: CAISNKNEQFF
CDR3 DNA: TGTGCCATCAGTAACAAAAATGAGCAGTTCTTC

D gene: .
clone size: .
V gene: TRBV10-3
J gene: TRBJ1-2
CDR3 protein: CAISGDWNYGYTF
CDR3 DNA: TGTGCCATCAGTGGAGACTGGAACTATGGCTACACCTTC

D gene: .
clone size: .
V gene: TRBV18
J gene: TRBJ1-5
CDR3 protein: CASSPTSNQPQHF
CDR3 DNA: TGTGCCAGCTCACCGACTTCCAATCAGCCCCAGCATTTT

D gene: .
clone size: .
V gene: TRBV19
J gene: TRBJ1-1
CDR3 protein: CASSIRGNTEAFF
CDR3 DNA: TGTGCCAGTAGTATTCGGGGGAACACTGAAGCTTTCTTT

D gene: .
clone size: .
V gene: TRBV7-3
J gene: TRBJ2-7
CDR3 protein: CASSLTSARSYEQYF
CDR3 DNA: TGTGCCAGCAGCTTAACGTCCGCTAGATCCTACGAGCAGTACTTC

D gene: .
clone size: .
V gene: TRBV5-8
J gene: TRBJ2-5
CDR3 protein: CASSLGSGLGLETQYF
CDR3 DNA: TGTGCCAGCAGCTTGGGCTCGGGACTGGGGTTGGAGACCCAGTACTTC

D gene: .
clone size: .
V gene: TRBV7-3
J gene: TRBJ2-7
CDR3 protein: CASSARHGEVDEQYF
CDR3 DNA: TGTGCCAGCAGCGCCCGCCACGGGGAGGTCGACGAGCAGTACTTC

D gene: .
clone size: .
V gene: TRBV6-5
J gene: TRBJ1-2
CDR3 protein: CASALGGGPPYGYTF
CDR3 DNA: TGTGCCAGCGCATTGGGGGGAGGCCCCCCCTATGGCTACACCTTC

D gene: .
clone size: .
V gene: TRBV9
J gene: TRBJ2-1
CDR3 protein: CASSRTGSHEQFF
CDR3 DNA: TGTGCCAGCAGCCGAACAGGTTCCCATGAGCAGTTCTTC

D gene: TRBD2
clone size: .
V gene: TRBV9
J gene: TRBJ2-1
CDR3 protein: CASSVVAGGGHNEQFF
CDR3 DNA: TGTGCCAGCAGCGTAGTAGCGGGAGGAGGCCACAATGAGCAGTTCTTC

D gene: .
clone size: .
V gene: TRBV5-8
J gene: TRBJ1-1
CDR3 protein: CASSLGAANTEAFF
CDR3 DNA: TGTGCCAGCAGCTTGGGGGCAGCCAACACTGAAGCTTTCTTT

D gene: .
clone size: .
V gene: TRBV5-4
J gene: TRBJ2-1
CDR3 protein: CASSLARGDRNEQFF
CDR3 DNA: TGTGCCAGCAGCTTGGCCAGGGGGGACCGGAATGAGCAGTTCTTC

D gene: TRBD1
clone size: .
V gene: TRBV19
J gene: TRBJ1-2
CDR3 protein: CASSTRGLDRGYTF
CDR3 DNA: TGTGCCAGTAGTACCAGGGGGCTCGATCGAGGCTACACCTTC

D gene: TRBD1
clone size: .
V gene: TRBV27
J gene: TRBJ1-5
CDR3 protein: CASSRRAGQGPQPQHF
CDR3 DNA: TGTGCCAGCAGCCGAAGAGCCGGACAGGGTCCTCAGCCCCAGCATTTT

D gene: .
clone size: .
V gene: TRBV4-3
J gene: TRBJ1-1
CDR3 protein: CASSQDRGLEAFF
CDR3 DNA: TGCGCCAGCAGCCAAGATCGGGGTTTGGAAGCTTTCTTT

D gene: TRBD2
clone size: .
V gene: TRBV9
J gene: TRBJ2-1
CDR3 protein: CASSVGGLAGWDEQFF
CDR3 DNA: TGTGCCAGCAGCGTAGGTGGACTAGCGGGGTGGGATGAGCAGTTCTTC

D gene: TRBD2
clone size: .
V gene: TRBV7-8
J gene: TRBJ2-7
CDR3 protein: CASSYGLGTSGTPYYEQYF
CDR3 DNA: TGTGCCAGCAGCTATGGATTAGGGACTAGCGGGACTCCCTACTACGAGCAGTACTTC

D gene: .
clone size: once
V gene: TRBV10-1
J gene: TRBJ1-5
CDR3 protein: CASIRPWANQPQHF
CDR3 DNA: TGCGCCAGCATCCGACCTTGGGCCAATCAGCCCCAGCATTTT

D gene: .
clone size: .
V gene: TRBV5-6
J gene: TRBJ1-2
CDR3 protein: CASSFLRGIYGYTF
CDR3 DNA: TGTGCCAGCAGCTTCCTCAGGGGAATCTATGGCTACACCTTC

D gene: .
clone size: .
V gene: TRBV28
J gene: TRBJ2-7
CDR3 protein: CASSKIPSSYEQYF
CDR3 DNA: TGTGCCAGCAGTAAAATACCGAGCTCCTACGAGCAGTACTTC

D gene: TRBD1
clone size: .
V gene: TRBV27
J gene: TRBJ2-7
CDR3 protein: CASSSGQGSSYEQYF
CDR3 DNA: TGTGCCAGCAGTTCAGGACAGGGCAGCTCCTACGAGCAGTACTTC

D gene: TRBD2
clone size: .
V gene: TRBV29-1
J gene: TRBJ2-7
CDR3 protein: CSVVRQRTSGNSYEQYF
CDR3 DNA: TGCAGCGTTGTACGCCAGAGAACTAGCGGGAATTCCTACGAGCAGTACTTC

D gene: TRBD2
clone size: .
V gene: TRBV5-5
J gene: TRBJ2-2
CDR3 protein: CASSSIPGLGGGELFF
CDR3 DNA: TGTGCCAGCAGCTCTATCCCGGGACTAGGGGGCGGGGAGCTGTTTTTT

D gene: TRBD1
clone size: .
V gene: TRBV2
J gene: TRBJ1-1
CDR3 protein: CASRPGGELTEAFF
CDR3 DNA: TGTGCCAGCAGACCAGGGGGCGAACTCACTGAAGCTTTCTTT

D gene: .
clone size: .
V gene: TRBV6-1
J gene: TRBJ1-4
CDR3 protein: CASSDVGLGMREKLFF
CDR3 DNA: TGTGCCAGCAGTGACGTCGGGTTGGGTATGAGAGAAAAACTGTTTTTT

D gene: TRBD2
clone size: once
V gene: TRBV5-4
J gene: TRBJ2-3
CDR3 protein: CASSSRLAGTADTQYF
CDR3 DNA: TGTGCCAGCAGCTCCCGACTAGCGGGAACGGCAGATACGCAGTATTTT

D gene: TRBD2
clone size: few
V gene: TRBV3-1/TRBV3-2
J gene: TRBJ2-1
CDR3 protein: CASSPRLAGYNEQFF
CDR3 DNA: TGTGCCAGCAGCCCCAGACTAGCGGGATACAATGAGCAGTTCTTC